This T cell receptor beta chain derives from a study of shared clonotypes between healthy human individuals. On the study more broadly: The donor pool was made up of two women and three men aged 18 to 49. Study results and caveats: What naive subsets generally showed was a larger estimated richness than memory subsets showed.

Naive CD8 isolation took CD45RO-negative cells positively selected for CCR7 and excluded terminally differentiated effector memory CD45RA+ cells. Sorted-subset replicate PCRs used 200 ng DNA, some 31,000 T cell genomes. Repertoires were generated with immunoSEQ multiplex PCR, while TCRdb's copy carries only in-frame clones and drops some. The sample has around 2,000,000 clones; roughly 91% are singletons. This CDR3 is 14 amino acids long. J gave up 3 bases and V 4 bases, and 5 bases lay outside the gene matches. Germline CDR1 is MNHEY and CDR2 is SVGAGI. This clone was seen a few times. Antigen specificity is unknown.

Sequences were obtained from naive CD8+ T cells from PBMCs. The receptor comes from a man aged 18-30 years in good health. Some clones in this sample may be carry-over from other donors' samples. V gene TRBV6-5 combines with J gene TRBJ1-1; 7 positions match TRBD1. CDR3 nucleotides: TGTGCCAGCAGTTCCTCAGGGGGACACACTGAAGCTTTCTTT. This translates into CASSSSGGHTEAFF.